This T cell receptor (beta chain) derives from a study of blood T cell repertoires in COVID-19. The CDR3 extends over 15 amino acids. The junction had 7 bases not matched to a gene; V was cut back by 3 bases and J by 7 bases. Germline V gene lookup returns CDR1 SGDLS and CDR2 YYNGEE. The data were produced by immunoSEQ multiplex PCR, yet TCRdb's version contains in-frame clones alone and is incomplete. The data hold approximately 64,000 clones, with about nine tenths observed a single time. This sequence originates from a woman aged 60-75 years with COVID-19, enrolled during active disease. The material sequenced was peripheral blood. The rearrangement joins TRBV9 to TRBJ1-2, with 12 bases lining up with TRBD1. CDR3 sequence: CASSAGTGGAFGYTF. CDR3 in DNA: TGTGCCAGCAGCGCAGGGACAGGGGGCGCGTTTGGCTACACCTTC.